The clone carrying this T cell receptor (beta chain) was observed at least ten times. TCRdb analysed the 5' RACE reads with MiXCR anew, one entry per CDR3 protein. Among roughly 57,000 distinct CDR3 sequences, around 21% were seen once, and the ten largest hold 3.2%. Cells sorted as Tregs were CD4+, CD25+ and CD127-/low. Germline V gene sequence: CDR1 SQVTM, CDR2 ANQGSEA. The CDR3 runs 12 residues. Trimming left V 4 bases short and J 4 bases short, with 10 bases between. Sequenced input: tumor-infiltrating Tregs sorted from the breast tumor. The TCR was taken from a female donor with breast cancer. The chain is built from TRBV29-1 and TRBJ2-5, with D perhaps matching TRBD2 (5 bases). The CDR3 sequence is CSVGKAGETQYF. CDR3 coding DNA: TGCAGCGTTGGAAAGGCGGGAGAGACCCAGTACTTC.